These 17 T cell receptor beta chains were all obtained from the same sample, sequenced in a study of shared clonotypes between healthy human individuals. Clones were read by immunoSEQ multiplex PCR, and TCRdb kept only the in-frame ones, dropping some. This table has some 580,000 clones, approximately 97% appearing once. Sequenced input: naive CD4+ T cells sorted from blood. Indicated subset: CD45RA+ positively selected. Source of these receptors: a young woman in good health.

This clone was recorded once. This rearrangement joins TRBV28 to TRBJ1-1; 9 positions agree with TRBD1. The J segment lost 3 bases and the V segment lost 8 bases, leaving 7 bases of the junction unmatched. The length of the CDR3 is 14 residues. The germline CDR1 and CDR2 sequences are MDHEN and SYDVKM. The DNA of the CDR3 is TGTGCCAGCCGTCCCGGGACAGGGTACACTGAAGCTTTCTTT. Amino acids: CASRPGTGYTEAFF.

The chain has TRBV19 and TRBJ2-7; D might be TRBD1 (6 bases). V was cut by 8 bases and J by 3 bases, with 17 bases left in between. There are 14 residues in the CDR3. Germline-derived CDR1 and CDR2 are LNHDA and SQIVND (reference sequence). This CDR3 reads CASRAGTKVYEQYF. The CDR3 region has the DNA TGTGCCAGTCGCGCCGGGACAAAGGTCTACGAGCAGTACTTC.

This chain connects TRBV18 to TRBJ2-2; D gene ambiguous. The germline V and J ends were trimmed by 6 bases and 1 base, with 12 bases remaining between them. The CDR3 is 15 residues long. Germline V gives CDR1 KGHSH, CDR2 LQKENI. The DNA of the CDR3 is TGTGCCAGCTCCCCCTTGACCGTGAACACCGGGGAGCTGTTTTTT. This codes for CASSPLTVNTGELFF.

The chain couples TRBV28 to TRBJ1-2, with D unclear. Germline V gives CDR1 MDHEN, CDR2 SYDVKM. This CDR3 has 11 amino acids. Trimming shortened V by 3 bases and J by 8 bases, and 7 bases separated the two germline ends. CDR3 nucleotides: TGTGCCAGCAGTTTTTGGCGGGGCTACACCTTC. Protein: CASSFWRGYTF.

This CDR3 reads CASRLEAAAEAFF. The CDR3 DNA reads as TGTGCCAGCAGGCTAGAGGCAGCGGCTGAAGCTTTCTTT. The chain is built from TRBV2 and TRBJ1-1, with D unclear. Germline assignment: CDR1 SNHLY and CDR2 FYNNEI. The V end lost 6 bases, the J end lost 6 bases, and 14 bases lay between the germline ends. The CDR3 runs 13 residues. The variable domain in full, with the rest retrieved from reference TRBV2 and TRBJ1-1, is EPEVTQTPSHQVTQMGQEVILRCVPISNHLYFYWYRQILGQKVEFLVSFYNNEISEKSEIFDDQFSVERPDGSNFTLKIRSTKLEDSAMYFCASRLEAAAEAFFGQGTRLTVV.

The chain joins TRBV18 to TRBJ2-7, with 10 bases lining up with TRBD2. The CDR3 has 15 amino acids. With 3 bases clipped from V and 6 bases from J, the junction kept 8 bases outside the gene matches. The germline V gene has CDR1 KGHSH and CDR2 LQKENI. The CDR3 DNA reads TGTGCCAGCTCACCGGGCCCTAGCGGGAGAGGCGAGCAGTACTTC. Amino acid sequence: CASSPGPSGRGEQYF.

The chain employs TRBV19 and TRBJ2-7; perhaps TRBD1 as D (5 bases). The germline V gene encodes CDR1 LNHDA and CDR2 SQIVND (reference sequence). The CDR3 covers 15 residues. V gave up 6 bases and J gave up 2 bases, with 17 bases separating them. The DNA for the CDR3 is TGTGCCAGTAGCCCTTACGTCAGGGCCCCCTACGAGCAGTACTTC. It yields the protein CASSPYVRAPYEQYF. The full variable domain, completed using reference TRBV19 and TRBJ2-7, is DGGITQSPKYLFRKEGQNVTLSCEQNLNHDAMYWYRQDPGQGLRLIYYSQIVNDFQKGDIAEGYSVSREKKESFPLTVTSAQKNPTAFYLCASSPYVRAPYEQYFGPGTRLTVT.

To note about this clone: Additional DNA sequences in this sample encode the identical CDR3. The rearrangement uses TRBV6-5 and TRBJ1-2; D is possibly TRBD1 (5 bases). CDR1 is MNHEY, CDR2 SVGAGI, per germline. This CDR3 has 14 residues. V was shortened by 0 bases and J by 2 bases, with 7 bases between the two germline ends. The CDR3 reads CASSYSGGNYGYTF. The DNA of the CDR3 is TGTGCCAGCAGTTACTCGGGGGGGAACTATGGCTACACCTTC.

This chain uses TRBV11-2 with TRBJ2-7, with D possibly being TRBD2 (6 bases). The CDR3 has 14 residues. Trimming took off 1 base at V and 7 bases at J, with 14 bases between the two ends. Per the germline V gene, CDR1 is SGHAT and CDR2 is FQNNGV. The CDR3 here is CASSLVRLAREQYF. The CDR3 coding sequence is TGTGCCAGCAGCTTAGTTCGCCTAGCGCGGGAGCAGTACTTC.

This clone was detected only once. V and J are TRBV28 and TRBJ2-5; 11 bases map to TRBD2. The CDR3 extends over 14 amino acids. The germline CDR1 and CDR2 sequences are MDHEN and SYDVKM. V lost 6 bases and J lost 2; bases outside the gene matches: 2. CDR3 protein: CASRRLAGQETQYF. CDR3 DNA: TGTGCCAGCAGGAGACTAGCGGGGCAAGAGACCCAGTACTTC.

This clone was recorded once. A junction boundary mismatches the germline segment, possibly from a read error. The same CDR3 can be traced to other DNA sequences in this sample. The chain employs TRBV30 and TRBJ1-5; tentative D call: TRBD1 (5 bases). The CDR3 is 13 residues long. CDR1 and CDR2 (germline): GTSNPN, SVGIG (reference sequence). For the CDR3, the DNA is TGTGCCTGGAGCAAGGGGTCCCGTCAGCCTCAGCATTTT. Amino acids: CAWSKGSRQPQHF.

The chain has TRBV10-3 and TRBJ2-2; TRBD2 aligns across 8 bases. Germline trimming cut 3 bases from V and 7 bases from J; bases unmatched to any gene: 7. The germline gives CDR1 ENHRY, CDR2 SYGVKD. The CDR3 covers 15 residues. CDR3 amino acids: CAISEQTSDIGELFF. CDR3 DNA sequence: TGTGCCATCAGTGAACAGACTAGCGACATCGGGGAGCTGTTTTTT.

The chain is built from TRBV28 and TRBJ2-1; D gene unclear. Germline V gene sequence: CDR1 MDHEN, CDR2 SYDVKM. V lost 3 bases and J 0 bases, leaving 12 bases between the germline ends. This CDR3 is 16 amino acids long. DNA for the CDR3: TGTGCCAGCAGTTTCCCCCATATGAGCTCCTACAATGAGCAGTTCTTC. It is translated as CASSFPHMSSYNEQFF.

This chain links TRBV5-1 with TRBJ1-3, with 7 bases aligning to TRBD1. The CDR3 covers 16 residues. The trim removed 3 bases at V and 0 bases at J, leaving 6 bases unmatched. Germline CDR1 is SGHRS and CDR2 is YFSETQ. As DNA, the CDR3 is TGCGCCAGCAGCTGGACAGGACTTGACTCTGGAAACACCATATATTTT. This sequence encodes CASSWTGLDSGNTIYF.

The CDR3 spells CALQRVSGGYTF. The CDR3 nucleotides are TGTGCCTTACAAAGGGTGAGCGGTGGCTACACCTTC. The chain recombines TRBV10-3 with TRBJ1-2; D remains ambiguous. CDR1 is ENHRY and CDR2 is SYGVKD in the germline V gene. There are 12 residues in the CDR3. The V and J ends lost 11 bases and 7 bases respectively, with 17 bases between them.

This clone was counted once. CDR3 DNA sequence: TGTGCCAGCAACCGGGACATGAACACTGAAGCTTTCTTT. Protein sequence: CASNRDMNTEAFF. The chain has TRBV14 and TRBJ1-1; D may be TRBD1 (6 bases). Trimming cost V 7 bases and J 0 bases, with 9 bases left between them. The CDR3 sequence is 13 residues long. The germline CDR1 and CDR2 sequences are SGHDN and FVKESK.

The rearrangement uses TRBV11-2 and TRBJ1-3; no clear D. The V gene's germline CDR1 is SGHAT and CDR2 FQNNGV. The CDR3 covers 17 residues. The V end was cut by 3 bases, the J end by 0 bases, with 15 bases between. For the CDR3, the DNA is TGTGCCAGCAGCTTTCGACCCTCGCCACGCTCTGGAAACACCATATATTTT. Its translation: CASSFRPSPRSGNTIYF.